Listed here is a single T cell receptor (beta chain). The sample is drawn from a study of blood T cell repertoires in COVID-19. Looking at the study overall: Sources were T cells, B-cell-depleted T cells, or PBMCs; the material itself was cDNA or gDNA.

TCRdb's copy holds only in-frame clones and misses some; the assay was immunoSEQ multiplex PCR. The table includes under 500,000 clones, roughly 87% detected once. This CDR3 is built from 13 residues. The V gene lost 3 bases and the J gene lost 5 bases, with 9 bases spanning the gap. Germline V CDR1 and CDR2: SGHNT, YYREEE (reference sequence). The chain recombines TRBV5-4 with TRBJ1-5; D might be TRBD1 (5 bases). This clonotype was obtained from a woman between 18 and 30 years old with acute COVID-19. The sequenced sample was PBMCs or T cells enriched from blood (not recorded which). In DNA, the CDR3 is TGTGCCAGCAGCTACGGGGGACATCAGCCCCAGCATTTT. It specifies CASSYGGHQPQHF.